The 3 T cell receptor beta chains presented below share a single source sample, sequenced in a study of T-cell memory formation after mild COVID-19. TCRdb fed the 5' RACE reads into MiXCR, producing one record per CDR3 protein. The sample lists approximately 560,000 distinct CDR3 sequences; approximately 15% were seen once. Material: PBMCs or a T cell subset sorted from them (not recorded which). The receptor set was obtained from an adult woman who had mild COVID-19 (a few samples of this study predate the infection). Cell type and time point are not known.

CDR3 protein: CASSGSYTGAPSGANVLTF. For the CDR3, the DNA is TGTGCCAGCAGTGGGTCATATACAGGGGCCCCCTCTGGGGCCAACGTCCTGACTTTC. The chain combines TRBV25-1 with TRBJ2-6; 7 bases are shared with TRBD1. The V gene end was trimmed by 4 bases and the J gene end by 0 bases; junction bases not matched to a gene: 12. CDR1 MGHDK and CDR2 SYGVNS come from the germline V gene. The CDR3 runs to 19 residues. Looking up the rest from reference TRBV25-1 and TRBJ2-6 gives the full variable domain: EADIYQTPRYLVIGTGKKITLECSQTMGHDKMYWYQQDPGMELHLIHYSYGVNSTEKGDLSSESTVSRIRTEHFPLTLESARPSHTSQYLCASSGSYTGAPSGANVLTFGAGSRLTVL.

This clonotype was recorded a few times. The chain has TRBV5-6 and TRBJ2-6, with 11 bases aligning to TRBD1. Unmatched junction bases numbered 14, after V lost 3 bases and J lost 0 bases. Germline-derived CDR1 and CDR2 are SGHDT and YYEEEE. The CDR3 runs to 21 residues. The CDR3 spells CASSSNRPGQGALSGANVLTF. The CDR3 DNA sequence: TGTGCCAGCAGCTCCAACCGCCCCGGACAGGGGGCTCTCTCTGGGGCCAACGTCCTGACTTTC. The whole variable domain, remainder taken from reference TRBV5-6 and TRBJ2-6, is DAGVTQSPTHLIKTRGQQVTLRCSPKSGHDTVSWYQQALGQGPQFIFQYYEEEERQRGNFPDRFSGHQFPNYSSELNVNALLLGDSALYLCASSSNRPGQGALSGANVLTFGAGSRLTVL.

The V call is TRBV7-9, the J call TRBJ2-7; 7 bases match TRBD2. The ends lost 6 bases at V and 2 bases at J; junction bases unmatched: 4. The CDR3 runs to 13 residues. The germline V gene has CDR1 SEHNR and CDR2 FQNEAQ (reference sequence). The CDR3 DNA reads TGTGCCAGCAGACGGGACTACCCCTACGAGCAGTACTTC. It is translated as CASRRDYPYEQYF. The whole variable domain, filled in from reference TRBV7-9 and TRBJ2-7, reads DTGVSQNPRHKITKRGQNVTFRCDPISEHNRLYWYRQTLGQGPEFLTYFQNEAQLEKSRLLSDRFSAERPKGSFSTLEIQRTEQGDSAMYLCASRRDYPYEQYFGPGTRLTVT.